These 24 T cell receptor beta chains were sequenced from one sample in a study of blood T cell repertoires in COVID-19. The assay was immunoSEQ multiplex PCR, and TCRdb's table has in-frame clones only and misses some. The table records about 73,000 clones, over 60% of them present only once. Sequenced: peripheral blood. The source is a man aged 70-80 years with COVID-19, enrolled during active disease.

The table lists this clone with a few counts. The chain employs TRBV4-3 and TRBJ1-2, with no clear D. Trimming left V 0 bases short and J 7 bases short, with 15 bases between. The CDR3 has 15 residues. Germline V gene data show CDR1 as LGHNA and CDR2 as YSLEER. The CDR3 DNA is TGCGCCAGCAGCCAAGATTGGCGCTCGGGGATTGGCTACACCTTC. As protein: CASSQDWRSGIGYTF.

In its sample, this clone was seen a few times. The CDR3 bases are TGTGCCAGCAGCCCCCCAATAAGGCTAGCGGTCTACGAGCAGTACTTC. Residues: CASSPPIRLAVYEQYF. The J gene is TRBJ2-7, the V gene TRBV7-9; the match to TRBD2 covers 7 bases. Germline values: CDR1 SEHNR, CDR2 FQNEAQ (reference sequence). The CDR3 is made up of 16 amino acids. V gave up 5 bases and J gave up 3 bases; unmatched junction bases: 13.

Only one count was recorded for this clone. This chain connects TRBV19 to TRBJ2-1, with 8 bases identical to TRBD1. The CDR3 loop spans 14 amino acids. V lost 7 bases, J lost 2 bases, and 4 bases stayed unmatched. The germline CDR1 and CDR2 sequences are LNHDA and SQIVND (reference sequence). The chain's CDR3 is CASTKDRAYNEQFF. For the CDR3, the DNA is TGTGCCAGTACCAAGGACAGGGCCTACAATGAGCAGTTCTTC.

The chain uses TRBV15 and TRBJ1-4; 10 bases agree with TRBD1. CDR1 is LNHNV and CDR2 is YYDKDF in the germline V gene (reference sequence). CDR3 size: 15 residues. J lost 7 bases, V lost 3 bases, and 5 bases had no gene match. The CDR3 sequence: CATSRTGTGAEKLFF. The CDR3 DNA follows: TGTGCCACCAGCAGGACCGGGACAGGGGCTGAAAAACTGTTTTTT.

V gene TRBV6-1 combines with J gene TRBJ2-3; 11 bases are shared with TRBD2. The trim removed 4 bases at V and 4 bases at J, leaving 7 bases unmatched. The germline gives CDR1 MNHNS, CDR2 SASEGT. This CDR3 has 16 residues. The CDR3 region is CASSVLSGRAPDTQYF. The CDR3 DNA is TGTGCCAGCAGTGTGCTTAGCGGGAGGGCCCCAGATACGCAGTATTTT.

J is TRBJ1-4 and V is TRBV24-1; TRBD1 agrees at 8 bases. J lost 8 bases, V lost 6 bases, and 13 bases had no gene match. CDR1 is KGHDR and CDR2 is SFDVKD in the germline V gene. The CDR3 totals 16 residues. CDR3 loop: CATSQTGAGNEEKLFF. The CDR3 DNA follows: TGTGCCACCAGTCAGACAGGGGCAGGAAATGAAGAAAAACTGTTTTTT.

This clone has only a few counts. The rearrangement links TRBV7-3 to TRBJ2-2, with TRBD1 matching over 8 bases. There are 15 residues in the CDR3. The V gene end was trimmed by 5 bases and the J gene end by 4 bases; junction bases not matched to a gene: 6. CDR1 SGHTA and CDR2 FQGTGA come from the germline V gene. CDR3 residues: CASSLTGTGTGELFF. The DNA of the CDR3 is TGTGCCAGCAGCCTCACCGGGACAGGCACCGGGGAGCTGTTTTTT.

This chain joins TRBV9 and TRBJ2-7; 7 nucleotides align to TRBD2. V lost 3 bases, J lost 2 bases, and 5 bases stayed unmatched. Germline V gene lookup returns CDR1 SGDLS and CDR2 YYNGEE. This CDR3 region has 14 residues. In DNA, the CDR3 is TGTGCCAGCAGCGAAGCGGGATCCGCCTACGAGCAGTACTTC. This gives the protein CASSEAGSAYEQYF.

In its sample, this clone was seen a few times. V and J are TRBV9 and TRBJ1-4, with 9 bases identical to TRBD1. Germline V gene sequence: CDR1 SGDLS, CDR2 YYNGEE. V was clipped by 4 bases and J by 5 bases; unmatched bases: 6. The CDR3 runs 15 residues. The CDR3 nucleotides read TGTGCCAGCAGCAGTCCGGACAGGGGAAATGAAAAACTGTTTTTT. Encoded protein: CASSSPDRGNEKLFF.

The V call is TRBV6-6, the J call TRBJ1-5; the D gene is possibly TRBD1 (5 bases). The CDR3 loop spans 13 amino acids. Trimming left V 6 bases short and J 3 bases short, with 9 bases between. Germline V CDR1 and CDR2: MNHNY, SVGAGI (reference sequence). CDR3 nucleotides: TGTGCCAGCAGGACGACAGCCAATCAGCCCCAGCATTTT. It specifies CASRTTANQPQHF.

The chain recombines TRBV11-3 with TRBJ2-1; 7 bases are shared with TRBD2. The J segment lost 5 bases and the V segment lost 1 base, leaving 8 bases of the junction unmatched. The CDR3 runs 16 residues. Germline loops: CDR1 SGHNT, CDR2 YENEEA. The CDR3 spells CASSLGSGISNNEQFF. The CDR3, as DNA: TGTGCCAGCAGCTTAGGAAGCGGGATATCAAACAATGAGCAGTTCTTC.

This chain uses TRBV10-3 with TRBJ1-1; D remains unclear. Looked up from germline, CDR1 is ENHRY and CDR2 is SYGVKD. V was cut by 11 bases and J by 1 base, with 14 bases left in between. CDR3 size: 13 residues. CDR3 amino acids: CAVQTNENTEAFF. As DNA, the CDR3 is TGTGCCGTCCAGACAAACGAGAACACTGAAGCTTTCTTT.

This clone was counted a few times. V is TRBV5-1 and J is TRBJ1-3; D ambiguous. V was pared by 4 bases and J by 0 bases, with 14 bases between. CDR3 length equals 16 residues. Germline-derived CDR1 and CDR2 are SGHRS and YFSETQ. This chain's CDR3 is CASSRGEPNSGNTIYF. In DNA, the CDR3 is TGCGCCAGCAGCCGGGGTGAGCCCAACTCTGGAAACACCATATATTTT.

The chain employs TRBV7-8 and TRBJ1-3; D gene ambiguous. The CDR3 has 14 amino acids. Germline CDR1 is SGHVS and CDR2 is FQNEAQ. The V end lost 5 bases, the J end lost 0 bases, and 8 bases lay between the germline ends. The DNA of the CDR3 is TGTGCCAGCAGCCCCCGGGACTCTGGAAACACCATATATTTT. Its protein product is CASSPRDSGNTIYF.

Written as DNA, the CDR3 is TGTGCCAGCAGTTACTCGATGCAGGGAGGCGTTGAAGCTTTCTTT. Its translation: CASSYSMQGGVEAFF. The rearrangement links TRBV6-2 or TRBV6-3 to TRBJ1-1, with D possibly being TRBD1 (5 bases). The CDR3 contains 15 residues. V shed 0 bases and J shed 7 bases, with 15 bases lying between them. Germline values: CDR1 MNHEY, CDR2 SVGEGT.

The V call is TRBV27, the J call TRBJ2-7, with D perhaps TRBD2 (6 bases). V lost 0 bases, J lost 2 bases, and 14 bases lay in between. The germline CDR1 and CDR2 sequences are MNHEY and SMNVEV (reference sequence). The length of the CDR3 is 16 residues. The CDR3 sequence: CASSLSVGRPTYEQYF. The CDR3 region has the DNA TGTGCCAGCAGTTTATCCGTCGGGAGACCCACCTACGAGCAGTACTTC.

The chain has TRBV6-1 and TRBJ1-4, with a tentative D call TRBD1 (6 bases). This CDR3 has 14 residues. In germline, CDR1 is MNHNS, CDR2 SASEGT. V lost 0 bases, J lost 11 bases, and 13 bases lay in between. This CDR3 reads CASSEAPVGGKLFF. CDR3 DNA sequence: TGTGCCAGCAGTGAAGCCCCGGTTGGGGGCAAACTGTTTTTT.

This clone was seen just once. The J gene is TRBJ2-3, the V gene TRBV7-2; maybe TRBD2 (6 bases). The CDR3 sequence is 16 residues long. Germline V lookup: CDR1 SGHTA, CDR2 FQGNSA. Trimming took off 2 bases at V and 0 bases at J, with 12 bases between the two ends. CDR3 residues: CASSLYEGGSTDTQYF. The CDR3 DNA sequence: TGTGCCAGCAGCTTATATGAGGGAGGTAGCACAGATACGCAGTATTTT.

V usage is TRBV3-1 (or the pseudogene TRBV3-2) and J usage is TRBJ2-7, with TRBD1 matching over 11 bases. CDR1 is LGHDT and CDR2 is YNNKEL in the germline V gene (reference sequence). Losses at the gene ends were 3 bases for V and 3 bases for J; bases not matched to a gene: 7. The CDR3 consists of 16 residues. CDR3 residues: CASSQKTGTGGYEQYF. For the CDR3, the DNA is TGTGCCAGCAGCCAGAAAACCGGGACAGGGGGCTACGAGCAGTACTTC.

This sequence joins TRBV19 and TRBJ1-5, with 8 bases fitting TRBD1. J lost 6 bases, V lost 6 bases, and 10 bases had no gene match. The CDR3 is made up of 15 amino acids. The germline CDR1 and CDR2 sequences are LNHDA and SQIVND (reference sequence). The CDR3 reads CASRFDRGGFQPQHF. CDR3 bases: TGTGCCAGTAGGTTCGACAGGGGAGGTTTTCAGCCCCAGCATTTT.

This clone occurred once. This sequence joins TRBV28 and TRBJ1-2, with TRBD1 as a possible D gene (6 bases). CDR3 length: 13 residues. CDR1 and CDR2 from the germline V gene are MDHEN and SYDVKM. V was trimmed by 6 bases and J by 0 bases, leaving 8 bases between them. The CDR3 is CASRDSTNYGYTF. The CDR3 region has the DNA TGTGCCAGCAGGGACAGTACTAACTATGGCTACACCTTC.

This clone occurred a few times. The chain uses TRBV5-1 and TRBJ1-4, with 9 bases fitting TRBD1. This CDR3 spans 14 amino acids. Per the germline V gene, CDR1 is SGHRS and CDR2 is YFSETQ. V was clipped by 4 bases and J by 7 bases; unmatched bases: 5. CDR3 in DNA: TGCGCCAGCAGCCAGGACAGGGGCGGTGAAAAACTGTTTTTT. It codes for CASSQDRGGEKLFF.

The chain couples TRBV6-4 to TRBJ1-1, with TRBD1 matching 8 bases. V lost 3 bases, J lost 1 base, and 4 bases stayed unmatched. This CDR3 comprises 15 residues. Germline V gene sequence: CDR1 MRHNA, CDR2 SNTAGT. The CDR3 here is CASSDRDRGNTEAFF. The CDR3 DNA is TGTGCCAGCAGTGATCGAGACAGGGGGAACACTGAAGCTTTCTTT.

This chain joins TRBV4-1 and TRBJ1-3, with a tentative D call TRBD1 (5 bases). From germline, CDR1 is MGHRA and CDR2 YSYEKL. V was clipped by 2 bases and J by 0 bases, with 11 bases between them. This CDR3 has 16 amino acids. The CDR3 coding sequence is TGCGCCAGCAGCCAACCCGACAGACGCTCTGGAAACACCATATATTTT. Protein product: CASSQPDRRSGNTIYF.